This entry concerns a single T cell receptor (beta chain). This clonotype was seen only a few times. Its antigen specificity is not known. Base qualities are not at hand, and no much larger clone is one base apart. According to the study, the label for this sample's treatment or condition signals: live attenuated yellow fever vaccine strain. A standard Ficoll-Paque protocol was used to isolate PBMCs from peripheral blood. Dynabeads CD4 and CD8 positive selection kits were used to isolate the CD4 and CD8 T-cell fractions. RNA was extracted with TriZol from bulk PBMCs, CD4 and CD8 fractions, and dextramer-positive and dextramer-negative fractions. This specimen belongs to a study of T cells after yellow fever vaccination (dated by TCRdb to the late 2010s). For the wider study: Libraries from fractions with low cell numbers were prepared with the SMART-Seq v4 Ultra Low Input RNA kit. Two healthy male donors, one aged 18 to 30 and one aged 30 to 39 years, were included in the cohort. Bulk PBMC replicates and cell subsets were isolated from blood drawn at multiple timepoints before and after both primary and secondary immunization. Bulk TCR alpha and beta repertoires were sequenced longitudinally to track T-cell clones before and after primary and booster YFV17D yellow fever vaccination.

The full study reports these points: Only a couple of donors were included in the study, so the extent to which the findings can be generalized is limited. After the booster, most clones that had expanded after primary vaccination were detected again (about 95% of CD4 and around 88% of CD8), suggesting broad maintenance of memory. FACS-sorted repertoires could contain abundant contaminating clonotypes from the bulk population, so computational filtering was required. The secondary T-cell response was found to be weaker but faster than the primary response, with a peak reached on day 5 rather than on day 15. A small share of clonotypes occurred in both CD4 and CD8 compartments, likely arising from convergent recombination.

TCR cDNA was synthesized by 5'RACE template switching, through which a universal primer site and unique molecular identifiers were introduced. cDNA synthesis was primed from both the TCR alpha and TCR beta constant segments. Two PCR steps were used to amplify libraries, with sample barcodes and sequencing adapters being added in the second step. Sequencing of libraries was done on Illumina HiSeq 2500 (2x100 bp) or NovaSeq (2x150 bp). Concerning the study's data processing: MIGEC handled demultiplexing of reads and collapsing into UMI consensus sequences, while MiXCR performed V(D)J alignment. Clonotypes responding to the vaccine were identified with edgeR on replicate PBMC samples, with the criteria of FDR below 0.01 and a log2 fold change above 5 up to day 15. CD4 or CD8 identity was assigned to each bulk clonotype according to whether the clonotype was present at higher abundance in the sequenced CD4 repertoire or the sequenced CD8 repertoire. TCRdb trimmed the raw reads at Q25, called clones with MiXCR and kept productive beta chains. Under each unique CDR3 protein, matching rows form one entry showing the most common genes and DNA. The V and J calls here are based on TCRdb, not the publication. In all, the sample holds a few hundred thousand distinct CDR3 sequences, and 10% to 15% of those were seen once. Around 0.55% of the sample is taken by the ten largest.

The specimen comprised CD4+ T cells sorted from PBMCs, sampled 45 days after the yellow fever booster vaccination. This clonotype was obtained from a young man who received the YFV17D yellow fever vaccine.

DNA sequence: TGTGCCAGCAGCGTTAGCGGCGGCTCCTACAATGAGCAGTTCTTC. This translates into CASSVSGGSYNEQFF. The rearranged segments are TRBV7-8 and TRBJ2-1, and perhaps TRBD2 as D gene, on 6 matching bases. The germline V gene gives CDR1 as SGHVS and CDR2 as FQNEAQ. A distance of 11 bases separates the germline ends of V and J, which lose 5 bases and 0 bases respectively. The CDR3 runs 15 amino acids, cysteine and phenylalanine included. The CDR3 DNA has 45 bases and is translated from base 1.